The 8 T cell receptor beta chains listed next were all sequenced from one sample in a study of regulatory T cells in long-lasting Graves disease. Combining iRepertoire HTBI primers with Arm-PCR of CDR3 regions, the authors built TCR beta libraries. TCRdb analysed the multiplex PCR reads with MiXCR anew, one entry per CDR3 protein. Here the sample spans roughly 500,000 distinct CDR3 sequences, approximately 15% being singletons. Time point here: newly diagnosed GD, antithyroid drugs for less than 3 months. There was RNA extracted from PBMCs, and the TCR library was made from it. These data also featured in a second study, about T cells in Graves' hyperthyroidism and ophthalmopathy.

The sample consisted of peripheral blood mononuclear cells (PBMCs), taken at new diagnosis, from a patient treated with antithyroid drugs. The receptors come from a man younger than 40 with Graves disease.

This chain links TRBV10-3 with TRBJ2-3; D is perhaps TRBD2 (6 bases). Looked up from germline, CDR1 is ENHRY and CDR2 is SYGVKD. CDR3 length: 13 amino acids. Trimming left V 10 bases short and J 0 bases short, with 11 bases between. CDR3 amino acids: CATSAGSTDTQYF. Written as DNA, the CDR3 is TGTGCCACCAGCGCGGGAAGCACAGATACGCAGTATTTT.

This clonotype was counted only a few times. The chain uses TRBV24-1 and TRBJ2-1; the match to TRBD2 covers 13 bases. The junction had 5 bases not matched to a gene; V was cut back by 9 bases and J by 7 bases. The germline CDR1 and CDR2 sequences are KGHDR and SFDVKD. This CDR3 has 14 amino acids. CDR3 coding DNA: TGTGCCACCGCTACTAGCGGGAGGGGGAATGAGCAGTTCTTC. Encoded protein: CATATSGRGNEQFF.

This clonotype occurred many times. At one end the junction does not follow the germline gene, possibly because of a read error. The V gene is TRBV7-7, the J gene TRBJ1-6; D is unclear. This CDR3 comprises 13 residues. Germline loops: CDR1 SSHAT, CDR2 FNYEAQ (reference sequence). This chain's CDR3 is CASSLETNSPLHF. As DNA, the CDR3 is TGTGCTAGCAGCTTAGAAACGAATTCACCCCTCCACTTT.

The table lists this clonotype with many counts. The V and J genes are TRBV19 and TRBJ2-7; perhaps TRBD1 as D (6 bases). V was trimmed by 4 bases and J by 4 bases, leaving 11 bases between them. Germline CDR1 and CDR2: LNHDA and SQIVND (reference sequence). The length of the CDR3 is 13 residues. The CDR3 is CASSRGQLYEQYF. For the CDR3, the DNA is TGTGCCAGTAGTAGAGGACAGCTGTACGAGCAGTACTTC.

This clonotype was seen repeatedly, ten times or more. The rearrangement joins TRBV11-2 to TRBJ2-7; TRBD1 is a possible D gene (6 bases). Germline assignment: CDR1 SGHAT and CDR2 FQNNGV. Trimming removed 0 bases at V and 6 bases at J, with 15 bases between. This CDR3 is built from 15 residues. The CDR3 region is CASSLDPGALGEQYF. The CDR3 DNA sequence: TGTGCCAGCAGCTTAGATCCAGGGGCTCTTGGCGAGCAGTACTTC.

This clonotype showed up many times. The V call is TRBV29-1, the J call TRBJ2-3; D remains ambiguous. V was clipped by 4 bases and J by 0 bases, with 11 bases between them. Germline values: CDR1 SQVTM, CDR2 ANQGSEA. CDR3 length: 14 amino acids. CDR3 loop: CSVALRSSTDTQYF. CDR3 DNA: TGCAGCGTTGCCCTCCGTTCTAGCACAGATACGCAGTATTTT.

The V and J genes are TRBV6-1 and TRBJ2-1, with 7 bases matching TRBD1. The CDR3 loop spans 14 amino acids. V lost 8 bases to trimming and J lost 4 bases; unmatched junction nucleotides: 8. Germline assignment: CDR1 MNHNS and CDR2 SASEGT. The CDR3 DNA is TGTGCCAGCTCGGGTGACAGGGTTTACAATGAGCAGTTCTTC. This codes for CASSGDRVYNEQFF.

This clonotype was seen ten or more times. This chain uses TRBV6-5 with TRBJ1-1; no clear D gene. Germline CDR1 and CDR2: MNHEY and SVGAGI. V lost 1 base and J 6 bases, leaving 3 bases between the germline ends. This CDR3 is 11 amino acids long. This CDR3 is CASSYFAEAFF. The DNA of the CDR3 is TGTGCCAGCAGTTACTTCGCTGAAGCTTTCTTT.